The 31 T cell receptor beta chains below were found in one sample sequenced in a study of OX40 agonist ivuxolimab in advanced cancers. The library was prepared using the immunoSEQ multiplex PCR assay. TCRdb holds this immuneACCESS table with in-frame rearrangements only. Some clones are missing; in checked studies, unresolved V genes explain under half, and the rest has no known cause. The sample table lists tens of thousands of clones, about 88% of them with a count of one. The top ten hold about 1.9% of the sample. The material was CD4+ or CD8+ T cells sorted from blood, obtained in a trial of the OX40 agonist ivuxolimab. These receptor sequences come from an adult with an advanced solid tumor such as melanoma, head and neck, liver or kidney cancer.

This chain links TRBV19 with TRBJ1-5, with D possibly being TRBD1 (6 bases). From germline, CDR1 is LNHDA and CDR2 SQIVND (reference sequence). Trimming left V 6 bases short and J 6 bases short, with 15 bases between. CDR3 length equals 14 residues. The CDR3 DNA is TGTGCCAGTAGCATAAGGGGGTGGGGTCAGCCCCAGCATTTT. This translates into CASSIRGWGQPQHF.

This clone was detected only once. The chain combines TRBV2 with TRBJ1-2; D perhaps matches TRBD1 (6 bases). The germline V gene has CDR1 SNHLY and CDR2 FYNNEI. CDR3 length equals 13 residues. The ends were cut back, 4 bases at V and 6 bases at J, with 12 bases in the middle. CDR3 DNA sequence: TGTGCCAGCAGTGGGGTTTCAGGGGATGGCTACACCTTC. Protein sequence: CASSGVSGDGYTF.

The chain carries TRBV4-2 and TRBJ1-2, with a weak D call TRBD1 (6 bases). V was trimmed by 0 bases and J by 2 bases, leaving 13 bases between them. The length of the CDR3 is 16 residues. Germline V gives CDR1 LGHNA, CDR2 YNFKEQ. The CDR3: CASSQDGWQGNYGYTF. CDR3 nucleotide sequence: TGTGCCAGCAGCCAAGACGGTTGGCAGGGGAACTATGGCTACACCTTC.

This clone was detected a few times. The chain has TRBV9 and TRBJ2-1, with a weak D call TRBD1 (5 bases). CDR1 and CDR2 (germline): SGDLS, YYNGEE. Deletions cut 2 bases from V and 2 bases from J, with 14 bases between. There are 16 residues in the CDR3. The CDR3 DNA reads TGTGCCAGCAGCGTTATTGGCAGGGTTACCTACAATGAGCAGTTCTTC. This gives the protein CASSVIGRVTYNEQFF.

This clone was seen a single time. The CDR3 loop reads CAWIQEAFSGANVLTF. In nucleotides, the CDR3 is TGTGCCTGGATACAGGAAGCTTTCTCTGGGGCCAACGTCCTGACTTTC. The rearrangement joins TRBV30 to TRBJ2-6; TRBD1 might be the D (5 bases). Germline V lookup: CDR1 GTSNPN, CDR2 SVGIG (reference sequence). Trimming left V 4 bases short and J 0 bases short, with 13 bases between. The CDR3 length is 16 residues.

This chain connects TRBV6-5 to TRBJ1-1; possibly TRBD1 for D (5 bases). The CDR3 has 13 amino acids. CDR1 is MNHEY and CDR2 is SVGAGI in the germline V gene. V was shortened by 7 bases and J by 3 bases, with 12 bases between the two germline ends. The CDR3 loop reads CASNQQGYTEAFF. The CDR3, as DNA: TGTGCCAGCAACCAGCAGGGCTACACTGAAGCTTTCTTT.

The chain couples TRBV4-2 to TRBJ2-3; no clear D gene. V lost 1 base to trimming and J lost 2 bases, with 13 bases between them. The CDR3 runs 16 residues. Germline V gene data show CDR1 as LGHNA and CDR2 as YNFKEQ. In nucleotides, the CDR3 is TGTGCCAGCAGCCAAGTGGTAAGGACCCCCACAGATACGCAGTATTTT. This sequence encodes CASSQVVRTPTDTQYF.

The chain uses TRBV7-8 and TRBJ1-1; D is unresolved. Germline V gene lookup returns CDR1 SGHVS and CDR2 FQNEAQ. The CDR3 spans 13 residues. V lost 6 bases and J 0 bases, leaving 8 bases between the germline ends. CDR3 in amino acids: CASRVNLNTEAFF. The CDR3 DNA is TGTGCCAGCAGGGTCAACCTGAACACTGAAGCTTTCTTT.

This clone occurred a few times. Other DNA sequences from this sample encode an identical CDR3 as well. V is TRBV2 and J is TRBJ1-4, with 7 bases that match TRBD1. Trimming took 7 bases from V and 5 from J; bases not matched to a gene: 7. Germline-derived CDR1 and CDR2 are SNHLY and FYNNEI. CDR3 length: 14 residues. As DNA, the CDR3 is TGTGCCAGCATCCTCGGGACAGAGAATGAAAAACTGTTTTTT. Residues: CASILGTENEKLFF.

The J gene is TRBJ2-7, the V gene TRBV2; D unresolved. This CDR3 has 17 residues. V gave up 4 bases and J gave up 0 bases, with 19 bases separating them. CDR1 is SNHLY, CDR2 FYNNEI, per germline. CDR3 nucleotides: TGTGCCAGCAGTGTTTCGGGCCTAGACCGTGCCTCCTACGAGCAGTACTTC. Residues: CASSVSGLDRASYEQYF.

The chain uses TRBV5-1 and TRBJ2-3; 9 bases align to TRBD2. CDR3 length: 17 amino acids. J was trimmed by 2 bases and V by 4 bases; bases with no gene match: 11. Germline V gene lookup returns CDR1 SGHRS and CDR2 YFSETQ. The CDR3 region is CASSERGASSTTDTQYF. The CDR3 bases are TGCGCCAGCAGCGAGCGGGGGGCCTCCAGTACCACAGATACGCAGTATTTT.

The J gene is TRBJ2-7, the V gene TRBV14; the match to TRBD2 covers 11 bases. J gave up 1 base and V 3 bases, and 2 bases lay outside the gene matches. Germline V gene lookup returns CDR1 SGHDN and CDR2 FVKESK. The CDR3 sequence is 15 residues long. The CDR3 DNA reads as TGTGCCAGCAGCCACTCTAGCGGGGGGTCCTACGAGCAGTACTTC. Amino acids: CASSHSSGGSYEQYF.

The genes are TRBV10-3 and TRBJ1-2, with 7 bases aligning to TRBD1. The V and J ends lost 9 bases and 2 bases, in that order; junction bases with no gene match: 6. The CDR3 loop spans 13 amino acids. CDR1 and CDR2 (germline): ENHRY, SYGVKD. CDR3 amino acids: CAMTDRMNYGYTF. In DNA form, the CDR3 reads TGTGCCATGACGGACAGGATGAACTATGGCTACACCTTC.

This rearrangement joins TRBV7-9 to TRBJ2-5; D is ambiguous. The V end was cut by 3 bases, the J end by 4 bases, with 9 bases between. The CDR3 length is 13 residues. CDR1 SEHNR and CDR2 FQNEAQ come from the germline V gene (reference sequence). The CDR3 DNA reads TGTGCCAGCAGCTTTAATTTAGGAGAGACCCAGTACTTC. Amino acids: CASSFNLGETQYF.

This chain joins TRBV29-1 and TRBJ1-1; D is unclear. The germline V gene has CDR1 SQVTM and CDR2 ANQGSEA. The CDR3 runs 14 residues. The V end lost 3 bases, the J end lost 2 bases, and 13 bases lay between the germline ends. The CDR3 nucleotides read TGCAGCGTTGAGTTCGGGCAGAGAAACACTGAAGCTTTCTTT. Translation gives CSVEFGQRNTEAFF.

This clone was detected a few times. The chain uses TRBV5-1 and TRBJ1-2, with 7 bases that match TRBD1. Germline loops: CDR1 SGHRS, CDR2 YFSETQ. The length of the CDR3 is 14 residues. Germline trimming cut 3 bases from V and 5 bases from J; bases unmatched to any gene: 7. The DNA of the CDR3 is TGCGCCAGCAGCTACGGGGGGACAGAGTATGGCTACACCTTC. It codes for CASSYGGTEYGYTF.

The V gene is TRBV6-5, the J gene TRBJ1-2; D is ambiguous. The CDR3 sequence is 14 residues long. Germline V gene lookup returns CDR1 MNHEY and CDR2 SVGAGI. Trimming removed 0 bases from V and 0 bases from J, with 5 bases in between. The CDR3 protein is CASSYSLSNYGYTF. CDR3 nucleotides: TGTGCCAGCAGTTACTCATTGTCTAACTATGGCTACACCTTC.

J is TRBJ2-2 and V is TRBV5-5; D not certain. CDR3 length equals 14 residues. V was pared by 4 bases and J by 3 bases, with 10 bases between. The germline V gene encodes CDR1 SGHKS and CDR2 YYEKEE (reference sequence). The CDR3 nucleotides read TGTGCCAGCAGCCGATCCAGAGACACCGGGGAGCTGTTTTTT. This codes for CASSRSRDTGELFF. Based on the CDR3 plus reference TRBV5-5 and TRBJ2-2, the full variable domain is DAGVTQSPTHLIKTRGQQVTLRCSPISGHKSVSWYQQVLGQGPQFIFQYYEKEERGRGNFPDRFSARQFPNYSSELNVNALLLGDSALYLCASSRSRDTGELFFGEGSRLTVL.

CDR3 bases: TGCAGCGTTGCCCCTCGACAGGGGGCCTACGAGCAGTACTTC. Translation gives CSVAPRQGAYEQYF. This chain joins TRBV29-1 and TRBJ2-7; 9 bases fit TRBD1. J lost 2 bases, V lost 4 bases, and 6 bases had no gene match. Per the germline V gene, CDR1 is SQVTM and CDR2 is ANQGSEA. The CDR3 length is 14 residues.

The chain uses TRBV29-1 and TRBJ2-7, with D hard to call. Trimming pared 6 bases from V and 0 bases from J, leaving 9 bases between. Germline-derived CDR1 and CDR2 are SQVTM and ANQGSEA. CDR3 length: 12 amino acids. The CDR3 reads CSVTQSSYEQYF. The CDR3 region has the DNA TGCAGCGTCACACAGAGCTCCTACGAGCAGTACTTC.

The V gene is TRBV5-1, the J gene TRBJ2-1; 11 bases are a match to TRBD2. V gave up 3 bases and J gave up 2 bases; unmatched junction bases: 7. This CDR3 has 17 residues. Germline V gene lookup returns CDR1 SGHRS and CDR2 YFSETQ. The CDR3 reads CASSSTLAGGTYNEQFF. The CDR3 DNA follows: TGCGCCAGCAGCTCGACTCTAGCGGGGGGAACCTACAATGAGCAGTTCTTC.

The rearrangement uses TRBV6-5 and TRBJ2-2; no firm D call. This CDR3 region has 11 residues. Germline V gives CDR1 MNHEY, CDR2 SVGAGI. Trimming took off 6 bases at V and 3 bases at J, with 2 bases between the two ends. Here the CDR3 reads CASSHTGELFF. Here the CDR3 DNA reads TGTGCCAGCAGCCACACCGGGGAGCTGTTTTTT.

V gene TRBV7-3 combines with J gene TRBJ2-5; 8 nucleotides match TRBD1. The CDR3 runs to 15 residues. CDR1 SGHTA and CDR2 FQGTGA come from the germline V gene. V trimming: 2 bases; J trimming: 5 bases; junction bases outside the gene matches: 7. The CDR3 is CASSLLVGQGETQYF. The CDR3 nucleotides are TGTGCCAGCAGCTTATTGGTCGGACAGGGCGAGACCCAGTACTTC. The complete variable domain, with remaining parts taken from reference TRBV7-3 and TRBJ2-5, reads GAGVSQTPSNKVTEKGKYVELRCDPISGHTALYWYRQSLGQGPEFLIYFQGTGAADDSGLPNDRFFAVRPEGSVSTLKIQRTERGDSAVYLCASSLLVGQGETQYFGPGTRLLVL.

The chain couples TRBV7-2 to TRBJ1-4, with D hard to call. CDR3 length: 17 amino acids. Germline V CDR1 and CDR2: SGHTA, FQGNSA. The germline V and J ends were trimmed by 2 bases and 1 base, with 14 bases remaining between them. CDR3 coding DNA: TGTGCCAGCAGCTTAAGAGGTACCCCGGGAACTAATGAAAAACTGTTTTTT. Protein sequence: CASSLRGTPGTNEKLFF. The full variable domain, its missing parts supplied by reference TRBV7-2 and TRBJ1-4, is GAGVSQSPSNKVTEKGKDVELRCDPISGHTALYWYRQSLGQGLEFLIYFQGNSAPDKSGLPSDRFSAERTGGSVSTLTIQRTQQEDSAVYLCASSLRGTPGTNEKLFFGSGTQLSVL.

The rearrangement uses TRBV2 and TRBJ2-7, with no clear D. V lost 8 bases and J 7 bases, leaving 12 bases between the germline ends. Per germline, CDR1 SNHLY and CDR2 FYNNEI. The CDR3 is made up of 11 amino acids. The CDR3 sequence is CASRVGQEQYF. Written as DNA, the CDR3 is TGTGCCAGCCGTGTCGGGCAGGAGCAGTACTTC. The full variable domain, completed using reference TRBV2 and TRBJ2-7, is EPEVTQTPSHQVTQMGQEVILRCVPISNHLYFYWYRQILGQKVEFLVSFYNNEISEKSEIFDDQFSVERPDGSNFTLKIRSTKLEDSAMYFCASRVGQEQYFGPGTRLTVT.

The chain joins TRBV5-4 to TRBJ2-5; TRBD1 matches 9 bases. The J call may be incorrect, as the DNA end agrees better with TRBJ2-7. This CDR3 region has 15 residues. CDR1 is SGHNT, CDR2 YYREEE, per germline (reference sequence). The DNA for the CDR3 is TGTGCCAGCAGCTTGGGACAGGGGGAATCCTACGAGCAGTACTTC. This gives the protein CASSLGQGESYEQYF.

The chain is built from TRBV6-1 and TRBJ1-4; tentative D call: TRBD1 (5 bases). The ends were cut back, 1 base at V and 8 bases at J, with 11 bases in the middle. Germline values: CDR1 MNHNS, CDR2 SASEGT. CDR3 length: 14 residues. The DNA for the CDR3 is TGTGCCAGCAGTGAAGTCCCGGGGGGGGAAAAACTGTTTTTT. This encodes CASSEVPGGEKLFF.

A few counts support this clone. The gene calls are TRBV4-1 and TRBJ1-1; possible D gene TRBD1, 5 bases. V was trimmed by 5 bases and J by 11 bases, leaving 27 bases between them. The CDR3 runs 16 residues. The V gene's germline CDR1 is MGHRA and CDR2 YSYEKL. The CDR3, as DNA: TGCGCCAGCAGCACAAGGTCCCGGGACGTGAATGTCGGGGCTTTCTTT. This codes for CASSTRSRDVNVGAFF.

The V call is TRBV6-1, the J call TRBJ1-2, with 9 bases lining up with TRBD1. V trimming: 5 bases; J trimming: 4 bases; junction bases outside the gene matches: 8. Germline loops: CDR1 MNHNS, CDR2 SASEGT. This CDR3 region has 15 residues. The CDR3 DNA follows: TGTGCCAGCAGTACGCCGGGACAGGGACGCTATGGCTACACCTTC. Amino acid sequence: CASSTPGQGRYGYTF.

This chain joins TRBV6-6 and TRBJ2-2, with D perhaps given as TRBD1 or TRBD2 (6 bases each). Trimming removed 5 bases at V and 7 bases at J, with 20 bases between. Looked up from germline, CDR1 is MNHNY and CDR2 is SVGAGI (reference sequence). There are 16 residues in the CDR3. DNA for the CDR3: TGTGCCAGCAGTCTCAGACAGGCGCGCGGGGACGGGGAGCTGTTTTTT. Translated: CASSLRQARGDGELFF.

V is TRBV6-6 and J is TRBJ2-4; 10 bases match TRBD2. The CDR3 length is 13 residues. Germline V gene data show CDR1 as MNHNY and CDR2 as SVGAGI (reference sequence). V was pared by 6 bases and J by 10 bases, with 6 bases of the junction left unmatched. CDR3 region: CASRASGRGIQYF. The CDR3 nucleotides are TGTGCCAGCAGGGCGAGCGGGAGGGGGATTCAGTACTTC.